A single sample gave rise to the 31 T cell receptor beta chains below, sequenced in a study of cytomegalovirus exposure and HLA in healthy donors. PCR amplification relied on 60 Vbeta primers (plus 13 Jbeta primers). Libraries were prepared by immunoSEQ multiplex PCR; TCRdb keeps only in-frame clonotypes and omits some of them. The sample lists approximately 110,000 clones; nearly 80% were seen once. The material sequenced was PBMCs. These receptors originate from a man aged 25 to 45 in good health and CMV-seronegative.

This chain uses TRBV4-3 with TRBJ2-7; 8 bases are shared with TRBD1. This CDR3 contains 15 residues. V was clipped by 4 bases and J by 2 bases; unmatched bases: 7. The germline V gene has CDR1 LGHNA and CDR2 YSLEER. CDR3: CASSRGTGFAYEQYF. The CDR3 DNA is TGCGCCAGCAGCCGCGGGACAGGATTCGCCTACGAGCAGTACTTC.

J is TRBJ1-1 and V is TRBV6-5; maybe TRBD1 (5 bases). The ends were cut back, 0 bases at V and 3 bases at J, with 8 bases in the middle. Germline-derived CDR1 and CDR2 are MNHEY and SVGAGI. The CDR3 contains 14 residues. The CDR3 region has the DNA TGTGCCAGCAGTTACTCAGGGGCGGACACTGAAGCTTTCTTT. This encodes CASSYSGADTEAFF.

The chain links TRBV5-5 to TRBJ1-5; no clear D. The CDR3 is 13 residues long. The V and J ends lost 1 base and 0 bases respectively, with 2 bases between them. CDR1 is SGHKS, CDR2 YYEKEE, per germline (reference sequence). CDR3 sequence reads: CASSLLSNQPQHF. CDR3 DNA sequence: TGTGCCAGCAGCTTGCTTAGCAATCAGCCCCAGCATTTT.

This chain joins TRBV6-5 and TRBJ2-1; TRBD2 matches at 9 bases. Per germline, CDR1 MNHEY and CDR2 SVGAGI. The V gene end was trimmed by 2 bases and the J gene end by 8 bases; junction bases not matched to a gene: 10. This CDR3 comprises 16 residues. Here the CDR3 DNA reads TGTGCCAGCAGTTACGGGGGGTCTAGCGGGGCCTATGAGCAGTTCTTC. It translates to CASSYGGSSGAYEQFF.

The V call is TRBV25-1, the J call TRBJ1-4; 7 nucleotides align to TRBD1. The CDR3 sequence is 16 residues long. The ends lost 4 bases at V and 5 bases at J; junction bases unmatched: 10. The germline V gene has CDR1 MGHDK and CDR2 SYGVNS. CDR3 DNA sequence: TGTGCCAGCAGTGGAAAACAGGGGTTAGAGAATGAAAAACTGTTTTTT. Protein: CASSGKQGLENEKLFF. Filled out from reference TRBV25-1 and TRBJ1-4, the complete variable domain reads EADIYQTPRYLVIGTGKKITLECSQTMGHDKMYWYQQDPGMELHLIHYSYGVNSTEKGDLSSESTVSRIRTEHFPLTLESARPSHTSQYLCASSGKQGLENEKLFFGSGTQLSVL.

CDR3 loop: CASSLGEDAGTSNEQFF. For the CDR3, the DNA is TGCGCCAGCAGCTTGGGAGAGGACGCGGGCACCTCCAATGAGCAGTTCTTC. This chain connects TRBV5-1 to TRBJ2-1, with D perhaps TRBD2 (5 bases). Germline-derived CDR1 and CDR2 are SGHRS and YFSETQ. CDR3 length: 17 amino acids. Trimming removed 0 bases at V and 6 bases at J, with 19 bases between.

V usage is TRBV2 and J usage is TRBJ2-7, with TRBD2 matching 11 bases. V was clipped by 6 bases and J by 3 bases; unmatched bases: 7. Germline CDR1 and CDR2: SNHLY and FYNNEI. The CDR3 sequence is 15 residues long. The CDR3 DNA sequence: TGTGCCAGCAGACCCCAGACTAGCGGGATCTACGAGCAGTACTTC. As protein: CASRPQTSGIYEQYF.

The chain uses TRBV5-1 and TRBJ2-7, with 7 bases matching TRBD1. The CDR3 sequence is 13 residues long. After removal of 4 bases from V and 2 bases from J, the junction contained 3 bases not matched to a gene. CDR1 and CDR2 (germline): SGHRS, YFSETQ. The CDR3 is CASSVGGAYEQYF. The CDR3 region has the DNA TGCGCCAGCAGCGTAGGGGGCGCCTACGAGCAGTACTTC.

This chain's CDR3 is CASSERGPLKTSGGLEQYF. CDR3 nucleotide sequence: TGTGCCAGCAGTGAACGCGGCCCCCTAAAGACTAGCGGGGGGTTGGAGCAGTACTTC. The chain links TRBV6-1 to TRBJ2-7; TRBD2 matches at 13 bases. CDR1 is MNHNS, CDR2 SASEGT, per germline. V dropped 2 bases and J dropped 7; count of bases not matched to a gene: 17. This CDR3 has 19 residues.

The CDR3 loop reads CASSSDIITEAFF. The CDR3 bases are TGTGCCAGCAGCTCGGACATTATCACTGAAGCTTTCTTT. The rearrangement uses TRBV7-6 and TRBJ1-1; D is possibly TRBD1 (5 bases). The ends were cut back, 4 bases at V and 4 bases at J, with 10 bases in the middle. Germline CDR1 and CDR2: SGHVS and FNYEAQ. The CDR3 runs to 13 residues.

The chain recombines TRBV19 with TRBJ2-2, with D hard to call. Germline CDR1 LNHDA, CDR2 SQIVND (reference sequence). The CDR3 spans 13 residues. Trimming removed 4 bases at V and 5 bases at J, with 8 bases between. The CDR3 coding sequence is TGTGCCAGTAGTACCACGACTACCGGGGAGCTGTTTTTT. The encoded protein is CASSTTTTGELFF.

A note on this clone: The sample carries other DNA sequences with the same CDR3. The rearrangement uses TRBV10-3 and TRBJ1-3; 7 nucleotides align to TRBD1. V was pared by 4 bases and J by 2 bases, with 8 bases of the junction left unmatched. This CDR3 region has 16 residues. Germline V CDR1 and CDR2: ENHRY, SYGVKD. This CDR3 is CAISGLGTATGNTIYF. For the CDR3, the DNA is TGTGCCATCAGTGGACTCGGGACAGCGACTGGAAACACCATATATTTT.

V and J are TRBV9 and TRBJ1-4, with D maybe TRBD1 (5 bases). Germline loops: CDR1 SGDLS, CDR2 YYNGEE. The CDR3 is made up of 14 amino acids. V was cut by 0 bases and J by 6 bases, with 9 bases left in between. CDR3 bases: TGTGCCAGCAGCGTAGCGGGGGTTGATGAAAAACTGTTTTTT. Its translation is CASSVAGVDEKLFF.

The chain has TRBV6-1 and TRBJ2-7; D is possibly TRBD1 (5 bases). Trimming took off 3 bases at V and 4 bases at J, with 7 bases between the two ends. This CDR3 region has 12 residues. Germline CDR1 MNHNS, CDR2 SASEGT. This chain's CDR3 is CASSEGPYEQYF. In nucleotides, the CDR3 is TGTGCCAGCAGTGAGGGGCCGTACGAGCAGTACTTC.

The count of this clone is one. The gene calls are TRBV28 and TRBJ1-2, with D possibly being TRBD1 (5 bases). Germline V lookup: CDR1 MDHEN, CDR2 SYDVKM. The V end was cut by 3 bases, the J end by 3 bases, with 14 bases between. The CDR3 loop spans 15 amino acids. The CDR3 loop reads CASSFGTPGDYGYTF. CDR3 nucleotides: TGTGCCAGCAGTTTCGGGACTCCCGGGGACTATGGCTACACCTTC.

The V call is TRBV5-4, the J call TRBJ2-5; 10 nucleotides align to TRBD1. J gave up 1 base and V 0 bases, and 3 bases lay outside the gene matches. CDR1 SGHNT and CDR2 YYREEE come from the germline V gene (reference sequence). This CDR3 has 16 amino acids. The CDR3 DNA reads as TGTGCCAGCAGCTTGGGACAGGGGGCAACCCAAGAGACCCAGTACTTC. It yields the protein CASSLGQGATQETQYF.

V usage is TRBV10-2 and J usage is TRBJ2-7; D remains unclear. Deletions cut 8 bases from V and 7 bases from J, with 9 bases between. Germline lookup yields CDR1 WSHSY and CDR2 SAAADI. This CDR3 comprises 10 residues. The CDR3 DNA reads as TGCGCCAGCCAAAACGAGGAGCAGTACTTC. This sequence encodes CASQNEEQYF.

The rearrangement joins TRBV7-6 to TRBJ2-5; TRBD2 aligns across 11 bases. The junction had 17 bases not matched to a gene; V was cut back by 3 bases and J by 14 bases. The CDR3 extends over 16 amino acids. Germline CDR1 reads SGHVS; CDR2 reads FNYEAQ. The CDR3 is CASSFRGSSGRPPAYF. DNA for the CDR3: TGTGCCAGCAGCTTTCGGGGTTCTAGCGGGAGGCCTCCCGCATACTTC.

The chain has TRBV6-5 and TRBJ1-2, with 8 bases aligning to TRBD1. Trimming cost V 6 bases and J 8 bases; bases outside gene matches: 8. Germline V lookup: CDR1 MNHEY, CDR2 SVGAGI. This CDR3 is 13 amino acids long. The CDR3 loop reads CASRPQGAGGYTF. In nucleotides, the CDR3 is TGTGCCAGCAGACCGCAGGGGGCGGGGGGCTACACCTTC.

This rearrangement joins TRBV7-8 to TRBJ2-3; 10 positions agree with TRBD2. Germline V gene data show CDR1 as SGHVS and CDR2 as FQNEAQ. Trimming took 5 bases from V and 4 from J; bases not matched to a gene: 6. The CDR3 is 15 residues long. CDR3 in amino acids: CASSKAGGPSDTQYF. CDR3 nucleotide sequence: TGTGCCAGCAGCAAAGCGGGGGGGCCCTCAGATACGCAGTATTTT.

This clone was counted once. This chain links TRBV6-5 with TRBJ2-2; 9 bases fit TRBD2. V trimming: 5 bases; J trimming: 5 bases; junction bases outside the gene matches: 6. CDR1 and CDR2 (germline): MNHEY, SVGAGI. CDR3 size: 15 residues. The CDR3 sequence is CASSLGLAGTGELFF. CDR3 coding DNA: TGTGCCAGCAGTCTCGGGCTAGCGGGAACCGGGGAGCTGTTTTTT.

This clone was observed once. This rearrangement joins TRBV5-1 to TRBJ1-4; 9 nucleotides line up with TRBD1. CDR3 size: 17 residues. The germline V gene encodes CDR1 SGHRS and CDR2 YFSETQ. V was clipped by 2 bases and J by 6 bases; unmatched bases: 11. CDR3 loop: CASSFGVSGQGHEKLFF. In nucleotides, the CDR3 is TGCGCCAGCAGCTTTGGGGTTTCGGGACAGGGTCATGAAAAACTGTTTTTT.

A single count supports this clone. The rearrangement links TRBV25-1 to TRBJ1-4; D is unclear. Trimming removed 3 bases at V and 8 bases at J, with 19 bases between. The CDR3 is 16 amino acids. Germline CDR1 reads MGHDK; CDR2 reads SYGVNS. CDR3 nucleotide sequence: TGTGCCAGCAGTGACCCCTCAACACCCGTGCAGGAAAAACTGTTTTTT. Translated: CASSDPSTPVQEKLFF.

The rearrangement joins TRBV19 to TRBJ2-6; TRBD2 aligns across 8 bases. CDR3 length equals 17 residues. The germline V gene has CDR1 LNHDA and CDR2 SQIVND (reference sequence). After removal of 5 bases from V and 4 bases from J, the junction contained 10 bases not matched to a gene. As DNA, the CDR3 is TGTGCCAGTAGTCTCCGGGGGGGGGCGCAAGGGGCCAACGTCCTGACTTTC. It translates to CASSLRGGAQGANVLTF.

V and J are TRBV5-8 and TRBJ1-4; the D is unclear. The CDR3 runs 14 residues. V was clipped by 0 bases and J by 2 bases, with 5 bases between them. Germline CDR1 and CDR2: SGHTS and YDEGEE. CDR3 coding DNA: TGTGCCAGCAGCTTGGGGCAGACTAATGAAAAACTGTTTTTT. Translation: CASSLGQTNEKLFF. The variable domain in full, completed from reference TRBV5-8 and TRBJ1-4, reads EAGVTQSPTHLIKTRGQQATLRCSPISGHTSVYWYQQALGLGLQFLLWYDEGEERNRGNFPPRFSGRQFPNYSSELNVNALELEDSALYLCASSLGQTNEKLFFGSGTQLSVL.

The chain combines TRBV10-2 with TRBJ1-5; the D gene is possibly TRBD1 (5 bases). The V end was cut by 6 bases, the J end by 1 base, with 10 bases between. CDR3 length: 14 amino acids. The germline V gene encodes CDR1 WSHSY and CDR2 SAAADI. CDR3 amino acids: CASSRQKSNQPQHF. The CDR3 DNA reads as TGCGCCAGCAGCAGACAGAAGAGCAATCAGCCCCAGCATTTT.

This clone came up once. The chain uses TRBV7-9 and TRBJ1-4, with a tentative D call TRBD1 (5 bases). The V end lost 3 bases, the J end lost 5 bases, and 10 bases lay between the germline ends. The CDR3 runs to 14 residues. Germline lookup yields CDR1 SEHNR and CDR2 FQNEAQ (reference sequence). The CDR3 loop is CASSFTGKNEKLFF. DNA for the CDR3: TGTGCCAGCAGCTTTACAGGAAAGAATGAAAAACTGTTTTTT. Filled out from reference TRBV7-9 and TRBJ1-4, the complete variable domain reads DTGVSQNPRHKITKRGQNVTFRCDPISEHNRLYWYRQTLGQGPEFLTYFQNEAQLEKSRLLSDRFSAERPKGSFSTLEIQRTEQGDSAMYLCASSFTGKNEKLFFGSGTQLSVL.

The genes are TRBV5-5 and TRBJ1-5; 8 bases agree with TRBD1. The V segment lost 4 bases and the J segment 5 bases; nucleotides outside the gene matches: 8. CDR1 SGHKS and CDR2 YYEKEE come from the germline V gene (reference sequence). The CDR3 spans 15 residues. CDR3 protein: CASSPGQAIYQPQHF. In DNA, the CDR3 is TGTGCCAGCAGCCCGGGACAGGCGATTTATCAGCCCCAGCATTTT.

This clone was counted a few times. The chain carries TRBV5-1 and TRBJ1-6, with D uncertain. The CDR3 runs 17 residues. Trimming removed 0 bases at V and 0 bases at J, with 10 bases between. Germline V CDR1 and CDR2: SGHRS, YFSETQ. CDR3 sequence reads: CASSLAGPSSYNSPLHF. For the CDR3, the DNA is TGCGCCAGCAGCTTGGCCGGTCCAAGCTCCTATAATTCACCCCTCCACTTT.

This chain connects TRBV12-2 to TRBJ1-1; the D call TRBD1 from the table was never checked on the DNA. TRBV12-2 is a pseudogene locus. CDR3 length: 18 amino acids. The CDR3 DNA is TGTGCAAGTCGCTTAGGGGGACAAAACCGGTTGGTCCCCTCTGAAGCTTTCTTT. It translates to CASRLGGQNRLVPSEAFF.

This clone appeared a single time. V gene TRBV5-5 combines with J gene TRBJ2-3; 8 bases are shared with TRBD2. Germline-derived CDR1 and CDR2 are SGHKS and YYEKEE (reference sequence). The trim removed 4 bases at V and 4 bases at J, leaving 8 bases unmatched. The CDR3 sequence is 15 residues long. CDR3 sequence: CASSPNGLAADTQYF. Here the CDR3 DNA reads TGTGCCAGCAGCCCGAACGGACTAGCCGCAGATACGCAGTATTTT.